Presented here are 8 T cell receptor beta chains from one specimen sequenced in a study of T cell repertoires in cytomegalovirus infection. TCRdb reanalysed the reads using MiXCR and keeps one entry per CDR3 protein. The table records some 180,000 distinct CDR3 sequences, about a sixth of them present only once. Source material: CD8+ T cells from PBMCs. The source of these receptors is a human donor in good health (CMV status not recorded). Some clones in this sample may be carry-over from other donors' samples.

The table lists this clonotype with a few counts. This chain links TRBV3-1 with TRBJ1-1; D is unclear. Germline CDR1 reads LGHDT; CDR2 reads YNNKEL (reference sequence). V was trimmed by 5 bases and J by 0 bases, leaving 4 bases between them. This CDR3 contains 12 residues. The CDR3 DNA sequence: TGTGCCAGCAGCGCTATGAACACTGAAGCTTTCTTT. Encoded protein: CASSAMNTEAFF. Supplemented by reference TRBV3-1 and TRBJ1-1, the full variable domain reads DTAVSQTPKYLVTQMGNDKSIKCEQNLGHDTMYWYKQDSKKFLKIMFSYNNKELIINETVPNRFSPKSPDKAHLNLHINSLELGDSAVYFCASSAMNTEAFFGQGTRLTVV.

This clonotype was seen a few times. This rearrangement joins TRBV12-3 or TRBV12-4 to TRBJ2-3, with a weak D call TRBD2 (6 bases). Trimming removed 7 bases from V and 4 bases from J, with 15 bases in between. The CDR3 is 14 residues long. CDR3 sequence (DNA): TGTGCCAGCACCCTGGCGGGGCTCGCAGATACGCAGTATTTT. This codes for CASTLAGLADTQYF.

This clonotype was counted a few times. The V and J genes are TRBV4-1 and TRBJ2-4, with D uncertain. The CDR3 runs 18 residues. Trimming removed 0 bases from V and 0 bases from J, with 15 bases in between. Germline lookup yields CDR1 MGHRA and CDR2 YSYEKL. The DNA for the CDR3 is TGCGCCAGCAGCCAAGATCGGACCCTGCTATTAGCCAAAAACATTCAGTACTTC. Residues: CASSQDRTLLLAKNIQYF.

The V and J genes are TRBV6-2 or TRBV6-3 and TRBJ2-1; D might be TRBD2 (6 bases). Trimming removed 0 bases at V and 1 base at J, with 13 bases between. The CDR3 spans 17 residues. CDR1 and CDR2 (germline): MNHEY, SVGEGT. The CDR3 DNA sequence: TGTGCCAGCAGTTACTCCATGATCGGGGGTTCCTACAATGAGCAGTTCTTC. As protein: CASSYSMIGGSYNEQFF.

This clonotype was observed a few times. The genes are TRBV6-2 or TRBV6-3 and TRBJ2-3; tentative D call: TRBD2 (5 bases). V lost 6 bases and J 4 bases, leaving 8 bases between the germline ends. The CDR3 spans 12 residues. Germline CDR1 and CDR2: MNHEY and SVGEGT. The CDR3 is CASSPGADTQYF. Written as DNA, the CDR3 is TGTGCCAGCAGCCCCGGGGCAGATACGCAGTATTTT.

This clonotype was seen many times. This chain links TRBV2 with TRBJ1-1; D possibly corresponds to TRBD1 (5 bases). V was clipped by 8 bases and J by 5 bases, with 12 bases between them. From germline, CDR1 is SNHLY and CDR2 FYNNEI. The CDR3 sequence is 12 residues long. CDR3 region: CASSWGGTEAFF. The DNA of the CDR3 is TGTGCCAGCTCCTGGGGGGGAACTGAAGCTTTCTTT.

This chain joins TRBV6-2 or TRBV6-3 and TRBJ2-1; D not certain. Germline lookup yields CDR1 MNHEY and CDR2 SVGEGT. Trimming shortened V by 0 bases and J by 0 bases, and 9 bases separated the two germline ends. The length of the CDR3 is 16 residues. CDR3 coding DNA: TGTGCCAGCAGTTACTCGAGGTCCCTCTCCTACAATGAGCAGTTCTTC. Translating it yields CASSYSRSLSYNEQFF.

This chain joins TRBV7-2 and TRBJ2-3; no reliable D call. Trimming took 4 bases from V and 2 from J, leaving 10 bases between them. This CDR3 is 14 amino acids long. From germline, CDR1 is SGHTA and CDR2 FQGNSA. The CDR3 is CASSSWTDTDTQYF. In DNA form, the CDR3 reads TGTGCCAGCAGCTCCTGGACCGACACAGATACGCAGTATTTT.